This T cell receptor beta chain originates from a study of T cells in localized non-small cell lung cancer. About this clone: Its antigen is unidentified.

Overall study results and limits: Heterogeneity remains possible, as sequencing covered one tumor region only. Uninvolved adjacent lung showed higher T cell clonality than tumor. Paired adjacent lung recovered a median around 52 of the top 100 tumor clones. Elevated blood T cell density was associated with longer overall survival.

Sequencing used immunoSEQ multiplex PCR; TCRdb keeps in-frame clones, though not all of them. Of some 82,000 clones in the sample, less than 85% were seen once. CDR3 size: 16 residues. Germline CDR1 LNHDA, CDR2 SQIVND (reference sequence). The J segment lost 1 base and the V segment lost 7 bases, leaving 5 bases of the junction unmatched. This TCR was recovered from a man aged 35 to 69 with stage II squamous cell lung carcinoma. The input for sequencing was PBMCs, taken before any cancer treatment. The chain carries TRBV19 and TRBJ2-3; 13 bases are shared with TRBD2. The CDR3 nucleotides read TGTGCCAGTACGGTTGGACTAGCGGGGGGCACAGATACGCAGTATTTT. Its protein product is CASTVGLAGGTDTQYF.